These 2 T cell receptor beta chains were all obtained from the same sample, sequenced in a study of T cell repertoires in ileal Crohn's disease. The table came from immunoSEQ multiplex PCR; TCRdb's copy has only in-frame clones and leaves some out. The sample lists some 16,000 clones; more than 80% were seen once. Sample: ileal tissue. These receptors all come from an adult with Crohn's disease.

The chain links TRBV6-1 to TRBJ2-3; D is perhaps TRBD2 (5 bases). Germline V CDR1 and CDR2: MNHNS, SASEGT. Trimming pared 7 bases from V and 0 bases from J, leaving 11 bases between. The CDR3 runs to 14 residues. The CDR3 bases are TGTGCCAGCAAGGGATGGAGGAGCACAGATACGCAGTATTTT. Its protein product is CASKGWRSTDTQYF.

This clone showed up just once. The rearrangement uses TRBV7-9 and TRBJ2-7, with TRBD1 matching over 9 bases. Trimming cost V 5 bases and J 3 bases; bases outside gene matches: 8. This CDR3 has 15 residues. CDR1 SEHNR and CDR2 FQNEAQ come from the germline V gene (reference sequence). CDR3 amino acids: CASSLTDRGSYEQYV. The CDR3 coding sequence is TGTGCCAGCAGCCTCACGGACAGGGGAAGCTACGAGCAGTACGTC.